These T cell receptor beta chains were read from a single sample in a study of T cell responses to AZD1222 COVID-19 vaccine. The repertoire was sequenced with immunoSEQ multiplex PCR; TCRdb's copy has only in-frame clones and lacks some. The sample includes about 170,000 clones, less than 90% seen only once; the top ten take 1.5% to 2%. The sample was peripheral blood, taken on day 0 of AZD1222 vaccination. The receptors derive from an adult in good health. The CDR3 runs from the conserved cysteine through the conserved F or W. The D gene is left open where the match is weak.

TRBV6-5	TRBJ1-1	-	TGTGCCAGCAGTTACTCGGGATCTAACACTGAAGCTTTCTTT	CASSYSGSNTEAFF
TRBV7-9	TRBJ1-4	-	TGTGCCAGCAGCGCTGAACTAAAACTGTTTTTT	CASSAELKLFF
TRBV7-2	TRBJ2-3	TRBD2	TGTGCCACCATTAGCGGGAGGGCCACAGATACGCAGTATTTT	CATISGRATDTQYF
TRBV9	TRBJ2-1	TRBD1	TGTGCCAGCAGCGTACTACAGGGGCCCTACAATGAGCAGTTCTTC	CASSVLQGPYNEQFF
TRBV12-3/TRBV12-4	TRBJ1-1	-	TGTGCCAGCAGTTTCTCGGGAACTGAAGCTTTCTTT	CASSFSGTEAFF
TRBV2	TRBJ1-2	TRBD1	TGTGCCAGCACCGGACAGGGGGCATTCGGCTACACCTTC	CASTGQGAFGYTF
TRBV6-5	TRBJ1-1	-	TGTGCCAGCAAACTAGAGAATAATAGGGCTGAAGCTTTCTTT	CASKLENNRAEAFF
TRBV2	TRBJ1-6	-	TGTGCCAGCAGTGAATCCGGCAGGATTCCCCTCCACTTT	CASSESGRIPLHF
TRBV11-2	TRBJ1-4	-	TGTGCCAGCAGCTCCCTGCAGGGTCGTGAAAAACTGTTTTTT	CASSSLQGREKLFF
TRBV14	TRBJ1-6	-	TGTGCCAGCAGCCCGGGTGGTTCACCCCTCCACTTT	CASSPGGSPLHF
TRBV3-1/TRBV3-2	TRBJ2-5	TRBD2	TGTGCCAGCAGCCGAATACTAGCGGGAGTAGGGGAGACCCAGTACTTC	CASSRILAGVGETQYF
TRBV30	TRBJ1-6	-	TGTGCCTGGAGTGTAGATAGCTCCTATAATTCACCCCTCCACTTT	CAWSVDSSYNSPLHF
TRBV10-3	TRBJ1-6	-	TGTGCCATCAGTGAGAGCCCGTCAGTGTCACCCCTCCACTTT	CAISESPSVSPLHF
TRBV10-2	TRBJ1-5	-	TGCGCCAGCAGTGAGTCGACGGGGAGCTATAGCAATCAGCCCCAGCATTTT	CASSESTGSYSNQPQHF
TRBV29-1	TRBJ2-2	-	TGCAGCGTTGGCCTGGGAAGCGGGGAGCTGTTTTTT	CSVGLGSGELFF
TRBV6-6	TRBJ1-3	TRBD1	TGTGCCAGCAGAACGGACAGGGGAAACACCATATATTTT	CASRTDRGNTIYF
TRBV20-1	TRBJ2-3	-	TGCAGTGCTAGTTTCCGCGCGCCCCACACAGATACGCAGTATTTT	CSASFRAPHTDTQYF